This T cell receptor beta chain emerged from a study of T cells after yellow fever vaccination. TCRdb redid the calling of the 5' RACE reads with MiXCR, one entry per CDR3 protein. The sample lists 500,000 to 700,000 distinct CDR3 sequences; about a fifth were seen once. The CDR3 is made up of 11 amino acids. V was cut by 2 bases and J by 3 bases, with 4 bases left in between. Germline V CDR1 and CDR2: DFQATT, SNEGSKA (reference sequence). This clonotype has ten or more counts. This specimen consisted of PBMCs, obtained 15 days after the yellow fever booster vaccination. The chain employs TRBV20-1 and TRBJ1-2; D remains ambiguous. The receptor was isolated from a man aged 30 to 45 who received the YFV17D yellow fever vaccine. CDR3 sequence: CSARIDYGYTF. The DNA of the CDR3 is TGCAGTGCTAGAATTGACTATGGCTACACCTTC.